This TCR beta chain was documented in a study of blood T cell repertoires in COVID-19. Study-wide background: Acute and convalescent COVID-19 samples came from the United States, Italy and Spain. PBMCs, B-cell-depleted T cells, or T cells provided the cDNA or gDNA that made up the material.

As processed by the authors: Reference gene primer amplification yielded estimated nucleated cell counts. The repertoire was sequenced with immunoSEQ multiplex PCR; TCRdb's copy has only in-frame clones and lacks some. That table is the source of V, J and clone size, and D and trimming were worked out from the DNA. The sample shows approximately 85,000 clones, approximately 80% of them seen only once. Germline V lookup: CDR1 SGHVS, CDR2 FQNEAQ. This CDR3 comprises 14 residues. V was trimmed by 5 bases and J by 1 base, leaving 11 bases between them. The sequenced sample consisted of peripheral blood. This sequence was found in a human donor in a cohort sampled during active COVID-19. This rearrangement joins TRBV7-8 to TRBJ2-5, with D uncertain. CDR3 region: CASSLDNFQETQYF. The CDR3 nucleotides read TGTGCCAGCAGCCTTGACAATTTCCAAGAGACCCAGTACTTC.